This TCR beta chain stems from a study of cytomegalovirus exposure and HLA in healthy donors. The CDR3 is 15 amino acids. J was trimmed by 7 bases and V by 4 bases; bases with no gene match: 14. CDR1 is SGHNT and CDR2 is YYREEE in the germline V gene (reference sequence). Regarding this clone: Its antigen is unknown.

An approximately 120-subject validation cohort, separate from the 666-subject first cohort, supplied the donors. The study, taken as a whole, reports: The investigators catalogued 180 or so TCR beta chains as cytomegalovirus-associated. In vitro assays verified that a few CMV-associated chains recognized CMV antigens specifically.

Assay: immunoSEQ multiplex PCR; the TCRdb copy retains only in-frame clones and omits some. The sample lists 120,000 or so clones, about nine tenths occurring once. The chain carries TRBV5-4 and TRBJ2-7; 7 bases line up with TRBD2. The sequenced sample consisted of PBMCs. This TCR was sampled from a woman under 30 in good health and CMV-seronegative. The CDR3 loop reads CASSTTWREYEEQYF. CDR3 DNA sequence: TGTGCCAGCAGCACCACTTGGCGGGAGTATGAAGAGCAGTACTTC.